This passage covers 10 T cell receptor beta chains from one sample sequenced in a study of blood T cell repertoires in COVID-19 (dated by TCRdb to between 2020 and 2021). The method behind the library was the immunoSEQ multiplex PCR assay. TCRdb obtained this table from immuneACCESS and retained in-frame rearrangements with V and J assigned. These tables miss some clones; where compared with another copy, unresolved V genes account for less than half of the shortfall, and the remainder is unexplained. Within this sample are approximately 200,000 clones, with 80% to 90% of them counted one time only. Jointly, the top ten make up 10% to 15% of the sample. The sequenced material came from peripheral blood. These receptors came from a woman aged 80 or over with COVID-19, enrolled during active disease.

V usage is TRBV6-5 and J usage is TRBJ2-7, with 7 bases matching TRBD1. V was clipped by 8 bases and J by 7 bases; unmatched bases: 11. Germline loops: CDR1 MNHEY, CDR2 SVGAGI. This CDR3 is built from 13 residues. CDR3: CASYTGESWEQYF. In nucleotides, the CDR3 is TGTGCCAGCTACACAGGGGAATCTTGGGAGCAGTACTTC.

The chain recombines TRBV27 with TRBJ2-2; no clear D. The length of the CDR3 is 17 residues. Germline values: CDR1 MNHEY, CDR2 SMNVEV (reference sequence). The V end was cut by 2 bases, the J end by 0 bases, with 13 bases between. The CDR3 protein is CASSLRLPGPNTGELFF. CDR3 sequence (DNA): TGTGCCAGCAGTTTAAGGTTGCCAGGCCCGAACACCGGGGAGCTGTTTTTT.

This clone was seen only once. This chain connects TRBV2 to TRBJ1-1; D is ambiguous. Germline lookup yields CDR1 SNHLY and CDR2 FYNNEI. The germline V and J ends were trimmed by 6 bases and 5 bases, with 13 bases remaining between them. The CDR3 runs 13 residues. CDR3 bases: TGTGCCAGCAGGGCAGGTCCTGGGACTGAAGCTTTCTTT. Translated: CASRAGPGTEAFF.

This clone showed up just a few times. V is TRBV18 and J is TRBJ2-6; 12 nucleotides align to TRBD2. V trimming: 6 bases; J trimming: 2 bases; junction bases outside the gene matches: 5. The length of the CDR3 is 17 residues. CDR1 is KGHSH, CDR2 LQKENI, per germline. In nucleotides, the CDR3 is TGTGCCAGCTCTCAAAGACTAGCGGGAGCTGGGGCCAACGTCCTGACTTTC. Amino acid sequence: CASSQRLAGAGANVLTF.

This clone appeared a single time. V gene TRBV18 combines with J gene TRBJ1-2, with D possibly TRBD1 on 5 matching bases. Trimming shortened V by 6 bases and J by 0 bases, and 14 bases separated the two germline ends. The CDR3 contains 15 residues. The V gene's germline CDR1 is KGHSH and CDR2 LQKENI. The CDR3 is CASSPAGEANYGYTF. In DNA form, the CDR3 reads TGTGCCAGCTCCCCCGCGGGGGAAGCTAACTATGGCTACACCTTC.

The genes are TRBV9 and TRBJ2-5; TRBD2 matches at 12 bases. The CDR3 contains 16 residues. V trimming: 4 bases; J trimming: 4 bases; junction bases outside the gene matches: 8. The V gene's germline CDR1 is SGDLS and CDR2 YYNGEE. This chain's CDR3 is CASSPPGLAGTETQYF. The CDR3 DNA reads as TGTGCCAGCAGCCCCCCGGGACTAGCGGGCACAGAGACCCAGTACTTC.

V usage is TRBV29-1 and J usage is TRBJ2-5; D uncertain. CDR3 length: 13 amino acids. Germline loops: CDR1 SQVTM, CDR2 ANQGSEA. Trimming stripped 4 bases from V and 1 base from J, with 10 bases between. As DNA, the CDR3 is TGCAGCGTTGGTCCCCAGGTCCAAGAGACCCAGTACTTC. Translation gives CSVGPQVQETQYF.

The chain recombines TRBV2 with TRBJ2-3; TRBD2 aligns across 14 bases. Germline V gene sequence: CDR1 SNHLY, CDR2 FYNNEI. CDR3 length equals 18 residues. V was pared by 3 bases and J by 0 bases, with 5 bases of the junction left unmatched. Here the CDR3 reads CASSDWGLAGASTDTQYF. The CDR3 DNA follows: TGTGCCAGCAGTGACTGGGGACTAGCGGGAGCTAGCACAGATACGCAGTATTTT.

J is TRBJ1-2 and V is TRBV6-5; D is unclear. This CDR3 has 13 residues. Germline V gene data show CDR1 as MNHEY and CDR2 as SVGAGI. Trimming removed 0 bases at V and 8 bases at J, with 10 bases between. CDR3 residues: CASSYSGGKGYTF. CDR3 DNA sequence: TGTGCCAGCAGTTACTCCGGCGGAAAAGGCTACACCTTC.

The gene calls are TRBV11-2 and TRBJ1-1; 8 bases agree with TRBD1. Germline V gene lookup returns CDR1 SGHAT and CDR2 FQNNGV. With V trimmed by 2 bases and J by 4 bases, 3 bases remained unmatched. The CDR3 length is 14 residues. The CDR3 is CASSLSTGVTEAFF. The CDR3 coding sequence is TGTGCCAGCAGCTTATCGACAGGGGTCACTGAAGCTTTCTTT. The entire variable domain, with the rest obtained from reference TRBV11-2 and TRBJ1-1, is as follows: EAGVAQSPRYKIIEKRQSVAFWCNPISGHATLYWYQQILGQGPKLLIQFQNNGVVDDSQLPKDRFSAERLKGVDSTLKIQPAKLEDSAVYLCASSLSTGVTEAFFGQGTRLTVV.